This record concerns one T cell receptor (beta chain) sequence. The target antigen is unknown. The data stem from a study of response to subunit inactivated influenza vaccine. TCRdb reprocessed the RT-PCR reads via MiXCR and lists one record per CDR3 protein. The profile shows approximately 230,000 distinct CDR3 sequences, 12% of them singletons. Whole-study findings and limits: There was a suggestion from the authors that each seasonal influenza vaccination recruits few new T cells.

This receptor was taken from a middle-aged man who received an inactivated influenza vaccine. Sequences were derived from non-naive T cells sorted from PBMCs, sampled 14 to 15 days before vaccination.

The CDR3, as DNA: TGCAGCGCGACAGGGGGAGCGGCTAATGAAAAACTGTTTTTT. Its protein product is CSATGGAANEKLFF. The genes are TRBV29-1 and TRBJ1-4; 9 bases agree with TRBD1. The J segment lost 3 bases and the V segment lost 7 bases, leaving 6 bases of the junction unmatched. Germline CDR1 reads SQVTM; CDR2 reads ANQGSEA. This CDR3 has 14 residues.